Included here is one TCR beta chain sequence, with context. This sample is part of a study of blood T cell repertoires in COVID-19. Across the study: Acute and convalescent COVID-19 specimens originated in the United States, Italy and Spain. PBMCs, B-cell-depleted T cells, or T cells were the source of the cDNA or gDNA that made up the material.

Per germline, CDR1 SGHRS and CDR2 YFSETQ. Trimming removed 0 bases from V and 5 bases from J; junction bases left unmatched: 8. The CDR3 totals 16 residues. As processed by the authors: Estimated nucleated cell counts came from reference gene primer amplification. TCRdb's table, derived via immunoSEQ multiplex PCR, lists solely in-frame clones and lacks some. V and J calls and clone size are as listed in that table; D and trimming were resolved from the DNA. Among about 150,000 clones listed, about 73% were seen once. The chain is built from TRBV5-1 and TRBJ2-5, with 9 nucleotides matching TRBD2. What was sequenced was peripheral blood. The TCR sequence derives from a man older than 75 with acute or convalescent COVID-19. The CDR3 DNA reads TGCGCCAGCAGCTTGGATGCGGGGGGGGCCGTGGAGACCCAGTACTTC. Translating gives CASSLDAGGAVETQYF.